A single sample is the source of the 25 T cell receptor beta chains below, sequenced in a study of blood T cell repertoires in COVID-19 (dated by TCRdb to 2018 to 2021). The receptor library was made with the immunoSEQ multiplex PCR assay. TCRdb limited this immuneACCESS table to in-frame rearrangements with V and J called. A share of clones is missing; checked studies link under half to unresolved V genes, and the rest is unexplained. Here the sample has roughly 40,000 clones; around 89% occur a single time. In total, the top ten clones hold around 6.2% of the sample. The sample was peripheral blood. These receptors were obtained from a human donor in a cohort sampled during active COVID-19.

The chain links TRBV21-1 to TRBJ2-7; the table calls TRBD2, which could not be checked here. TRBV21-1 is a pseudogene. The CDR3 runs to 9 residues. CDR3 sequence reads: CVHRDEQYF. CDR3 coding DNA: TGTGTACACCGGGACGAGCAGTACTTC.

This clone came up once. This chain uses TRBV16 with TRBJ2-7; D not resolved. The V gene lost 2 bases and the J gene lost 0 bases, with 11 bases spanning the gap. The CDR3 runs to 15 residues. Germline V lookup: CDR1 KGHSY, CDR2 FQNENV. The CDR3: CASSQGWANSYEQYF. CDR3 nucleotide sequence: TGTGCCAGCAGCCAAGGTTGGGCCAACTCCTACGAGCAGTACTTC.

This clone was observed a handful of times. This chain links TRBV27 with TRBJ1-6, with D hard to call. Germline V gives CDR1 MNHEY, CDR2 SMNVEV (reference sequence). The ends were cut back, 8 bases at V and 9 bases at J, with 11 bases in the middle. This CDR3 is built from 12 residues. CDR3 nucleotides: TGTGCCAGCTGTACGAGAGGTTCACCCCTCCACTTT. Translated, it gives CASCTRGSPLHF.

This clone was detected only a few times. The chain employs TRBV12-5 and TRBJ2-1; 11 bases match TRBD2. The germline V gene has CDR1 LGHNT and CDR2 FRNRAP. The CDR3 is 17 amino acids. The V gene end was trimmed by 0 bases and the J gene end by 7 bases; junction bases not matched to a gene: 8. The chain's CDR3 is CASGLVTSGGRGNEQFF. The CDR3 DNA reads as TGTGCTAGTGGTTTGGTTACTAGCGGGGGACGAGGAAATGAGCAGTTCTTC.

The V and J genes are TRBV9 and TRBJ2-2; 8 bases line up with TRBD2. CDR3 length: 16 residues. The germline V gene has CDR1 SGDLS and CDR2 YYNGEE. The ends lost 0 bases at V and 5 bases at J; junction bases unmatched: 6. DNA for the CDR3: TGTGCCAGCAGCGTAGACGGGAGGGCCATGACCGGGGAGCTGTTTTTT. Amino acids: CASSVDGRAMTGELFF.

V gene TRBV3-1 (or the pseudogene TRBV3-2) combines with J gene TRBJ2-7; 10 positions match TRBD2. The junction had 9 bases not matched to a gene; V was cut back by 5 bases and J by 5 bases. There are 15 residues in the CDR3. Germline CDR1 reads LGHDT; CDR2 reads YNNKEL (reference sequence). The CDR3 DNA reads as TGTGCCAGCAGCTCGTCTAGCGGGAGTTTCCACGAGCAGTACTTC. It codes for CASSSSSGSFHEQYF.

The chain joins TRBV30 to TRBJ2-1, with 11 bases identical to TRBD2. This CDR3 has 11 residues. The germline V gene has CDR1 GTSNPN and CDR2 SVGIG (reference sequence). V lost 5 bases and J lost 16; bases outside the gene matches: 7. DNA for the CDR3: TGTGCCTGGGCTAGCGGGAGGTGGGGCTTCTTC. This translates into CAWASGRWGFF.

This chain joins TRBV19 and TRBJ2-1; possibly TRBD2 for D (5 bases). Trimming left V 0 bases short and J 2 bases short, with 8 bases between. Germline loops: CDR1 LNHDA, CDR2 SQIVND (reference sequence). CDR3 length: 15 amino acids. The DNA for the CDR3 is TGTGCCAGTAGTATAGAAGCGGCACCCTACAATGAGCAGTTCTTC. As protein: CASSIEAAPYNEQFF.

V gene TRBV10-3 combines with J gene TRBJ1-3, with TRBD1 matching 7 bases. CDR1 and CDR2 (germline): ENHRY, SYGVKD. The junction had 5 bases not matched to a gene; V was cut back by 2 bases and J by 4 bases. The CDR3 is 15 amino acids. The CDR3 region has the DNA TGTGCCATCAGTGAGGGGACAGTATCCGGAAACACCATATATTTT. As protein: CAISEGTVSGNTIYF.

V and J are TRBV7-2 and TRBJ2-5, with 9 bases fitting TRBD2. Trimming removed 4 bases from V and 4 bases from J; junction bases left unmatched: 7. CDR3 size: 15 residues. Germline CDR1 and CDR2: SGHTA and FQGNSA. The CDR3 loop reads CASSYQRGDGETQYF. The CDR3 region has the DNA TGTGCCAGCAGCTATCAGCGGGGGGATGGAGAGACCCAGTACTTC.

This chain joins TRBV5-1 and TRBJ1-2, with TRBD1 identical over 7 bases. The J segment lost 9 bases and the V segment lost 3 bases, leaving 11 bases of the junction unmatched. The CDR3 length is 14 residues. Germline V gene sequence: CDR1 SGHRS, CDR2 YFSETQ. The chain's CDR3 is CASSSSDRDARYTF. CDR3 bases: TGCGCCAGCAGCTCCTCCGACAGGGACGCACGCTACACCTTC. Combining the CDR3 with reference TRBV5-1 and TRBJ1-2 gives the whole variable domain KAGVTQTPRYLIKTRGQQVTLSCSPISGHRSVSWYQQTPGQGLQFLFEYFSETQRNKGNFPGRFSGRQFSNSRSEMNVSTLELGDSALYLCASSSSDRDARYTFGSGTRLTVV.

This chain links TRBV7-2 with TRBJ1-1; D gene uncertain. The CDR3 consists of 14 residues. Germline V gene data show CDR1 as SGHTA and CDR2 as FQGNSA. V was clipped by 5 bases and J by 4 bases, with 14 bases between them. In DNA form, the CDR3 reads TGTGCCAGCAGCCAAACGGTTATCGGCACTGAAGCTTTCTTT. Its translation is CASSQTVIGTEAFF.

The chain recombines TRBV5-4 with TRBJ2-5; D perhaps matches TRBD1 (7 bases). V gave up 3 bases and J gave up 4 bases, with 16 bases separating them. Per germline, CDR1 SGHNT and CDR2 YYREEE (reference sequence). This CDR3 is built from 15 residues. The CDR3 region has the DNA TGTGCCAGCAGCTCCTCCGGGACAGCGGGAGAGACCCAGTACTTC. Amino acid sequence: CASSSSGTAGETQYF.

The gene calls are TRBV5-1 and TRBJ1-1; D is unresolved. Germline CDR1 SGHRS, CDR2 YFSETQ. The CDR3 consists of 15 residues. The V gene lost 5 bases and the J gene lost 3 bases, with 17 bases spanning the gap. CDR3 nucleotides: TGCGCCAGCAGGCCATTGCCAGGTACCGACACTGAAGCTTTCTTT. It yields the protein CASRPLPGTDTEAFF.

The CDR3 loop is CAWSGQGNLGEKLFF. Here the CDR3 DNA reads TGTGCCTGGAGTGGCCAGGGGAACCTCGGGGAAAAACTGTTTTTT. V and J are TRBV30 and TRBJ1-4, with D tentatively TRBD1 (6 bases). The CDR3 is made up of 15 amino acids. CDR1 and CDR2 from the germline V gene are GTSNPN and SVGIG (reference sequence). V was trimmed by 1 base and J by 8 bases, leaving 17 bases between them.

V and J are TRBV19 and TRBJ1-1, with D tentatively TRBD1 (5 bases). In germline, CDR1 is LNHDA, CDR2 SQIVND (reference sequence). The CDR3 length is 18 residues. V dropped 3 bases and J dropped 12 bases, with 32 bases sitting between them. The CDR3 DNA is TGTGCCAGTAGTATTCTCCCCTCTTTGCAGGGCGGTGGTATTGGGACTTTCTTT. Translation: CASSILPSLQGGGIGTFF.

The V gene is TRBV7-9, the J gene TRBJ2-3; possibly TRBD2 for D (6 bases). Germline CDR1 is SEHNR and CDR2 is FQNEAQ (reference sequence). V was clipped by 6 bases and J by 3 bases, with 19 bases between them. The CDR3 runs 16 residues. CDR3 loop: CASSHLAGLLTDTQYF. The DNA of the CDR3 is TGTGCCAGCAGTCACTTGGCGGGGTTGTTGACAGATACGCAGTATTTT.

Turning to this clone: The identical CDR3 is also encoded by other nucleotide sequences in the sample. The chain joins TRBV7-9 to TRBJ1-5, with TRBD1 matching over 10 bases. The V segment lost 5 bases and the J segment 7 bases; nucleotides outside the gene matches: 5. This CDR3 is 14 amino acids long. Germline values: CDR1 SEHNR, CDR2 FQNEAQ (reference sequence). Here the CDR3 DNA reads TGTGCCAGCAGCGGGACAGGGGAAGGCCAGCCCCAGCATTTT. Translation: CASSGTGEGQPQHF.

This clone was seen just once. This chain joins TRBV19 and TRBJ2-5; 11 bases agree with TRBD1. The germline V gene has CDR1 LNHDA and CDR2 SQIVND (reference sequence). V shed 5 bases, J shed 7 bases, and the junction held 9 bases outside the gene matches. This CDR3 has 15 amino acids. CDR3 sequence: CASSRDRGRSATQYF. DNA for the CDR3: TGTGCCAGTAGTCGGGACAGGGGGAGGTCGGCGACCCAGTACTTC.

The chain couples TRBV27 to TRBJ1-1, with D possibly being TRBD1 (5 bases). V lost 6 bases and J 11 bases, leaving 13 bases between the germline ends. The CDR3 is made up of 11 amino acids. The germline V gene has CDR1 MNHEY and CDR2 SMNVEV (reference sequence). The CDR3 is CASSRGGRAFF. The DNA of the CDR3 is TGTGCCAGCAGCCGGGGGGGAAGGGCTTTCTTT.

The chain joins TRBV18 to TRBJ2-7; 7 bases fit TRBD2. CDR1 and CDR2 from the germline V gene are KGHSH and LQKENI. The CDR3 is 12 amino acids. Losses at the gene ends were 1 base for V and 7 bases for J; bases not matched to a gene: 1. The DNA for the CDR3 is TGTGCCAGCTCACCACGGGGGGGTGAGCAGTACTTC. Protein: CASSPRGGEQYF.

J is TRBJ1-1 and V is TRBV7-2; weak D call: TRBD1 (5 bases). Trimming took off 1 base at V and 1 base at J, with 10 bases between the two ends. The CDR3 consists of 15 residues. CDR1 is SGHTA, CDR2 FQGNSA, per germline. The CDR3 DNA sequence: TGTGCCAGCAGCTTAGAGACGGGGGAGAACACTGAAGCTTTCTTT. As protein: CASSLETGENTEAFF. Based on the CDR3 plus reference TRBV7-2 and TRBJ1-1, the full variable domain is GAGVSQSPSNKVTEKGKDVELRCDPISGHTALYWYRQSLGQGLEFLIYFQGNSAPDKSGLPSDRFSAERTGGSVSTLTIQRTQQEDSAVYLCASSLETGENTEAFFGQGTRLTVV.

The chain links TRBV6-1 to TRBJ2-7; perhaps TRBD2 as D (6 bases). The CDR3 has 14 residues. V lost 3 bases and J lost 2, with 11 bases in between. CDR1 and CDR2 from the germline V gene are MNHNS and SASEGT. The CDR3 loop reads CASSEGGGTYEQYF. CDR3 nucleotide sequence: TGTGCCAGCAGTGAGGGAGGTGGCACCTACGAGCAGTACTTC.

The J gene is TRBJ2-1, the V gene TRBV27; TRBD1 agrees at 11 bases. The CDR3 totals 17 residues. The germline V gene encodes CDR1 MNHEY and CDR2 SMNVEV (reference sequence). The trim removed 3 bases at V and 2 bases at J, leaving 6 bases unmatched. For the CDR3, the DNA is TGTGCCAGCAGTTTGGGGGACAGGGGGTGGACCTACAATGAGCAGTTCTTC. Its protein product is CASSLGDRGWTYNEQFF.

The chain joins TRBV3-1 (or the pseudogene TRBV3-2) to TRBJ1-4, with D hard to call. Per germline, CDR1 LGHDT and CDR2 YNNKEL (reference sequence). The CDR3 is 12 residues long. V lost 2 bases and J lost 7, with 5 bases in between. CDR3 sequence reads: CASSQRGEKLFF. The DNA for the CDR3 is TGTGCCAGCAGCCAACGGGGTGAAAAACTGTTTTTT.